This T cell receptor (beta chain) was recorded in a study of Ad26.COV2.S vaccination and SARS-CoV-2 variants. This clone was recorded once. Some clones are missing from TCRdb's copy, which holds only in-frame ones; the method was immunoSEQ multiplex PCR. This repertoire shows around 320,000 clones, 86% found once; its top ten account for more than 1.5%. The treatment denotes: around 19 received Ad26.COV2.S at low or high dose, single or two shots; five or six received placebo; per-sample allocation not given. Samples were taken on day 63 after the first vaccine or placebo injection. This sample comprised peripheral blood, obtained in a trial of Ad26.COV2.S vaccine versus placebo. The TCR comes from a person aged 18-60 years who received the Ad26.COV2.S COVID-19 vaccine or a placebo.

CDR3 in amino acids: CSALYNEKLFF. In DNA form, the CDR3 reads TGCAGTGCTTTGTATAATGAAAAACTGTTTTTT. The chain has TRBV20-1 and TRBJ1-4; D unresolved. The ends were cut back, 5 bases at V and 4 bases at J, with 5 bases in the middle. The CDR3 is 11 amino acids. CDR1 is DFQATT, CDR2 SNEGSKA, per germline (reference sequence).